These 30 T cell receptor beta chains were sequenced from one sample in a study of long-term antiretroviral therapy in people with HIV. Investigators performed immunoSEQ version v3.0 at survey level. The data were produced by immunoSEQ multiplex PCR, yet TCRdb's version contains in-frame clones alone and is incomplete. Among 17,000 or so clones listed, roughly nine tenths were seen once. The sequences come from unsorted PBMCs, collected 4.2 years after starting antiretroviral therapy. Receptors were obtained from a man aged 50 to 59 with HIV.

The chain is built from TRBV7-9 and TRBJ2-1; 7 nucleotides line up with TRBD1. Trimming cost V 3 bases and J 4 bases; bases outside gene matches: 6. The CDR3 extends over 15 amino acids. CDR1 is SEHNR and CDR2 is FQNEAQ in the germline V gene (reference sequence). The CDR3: CASSFEGQHYNEQFF. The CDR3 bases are TGTGCCAGCAGCTTTGAGGGACAGCATTACAATGAGCAGTTCTTC.

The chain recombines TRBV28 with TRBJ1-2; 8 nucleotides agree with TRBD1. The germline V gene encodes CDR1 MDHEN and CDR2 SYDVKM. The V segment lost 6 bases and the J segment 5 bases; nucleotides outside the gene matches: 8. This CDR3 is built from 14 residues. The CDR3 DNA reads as TGTGCCAGCAGCCAGACAGGGGCGGGGTATGGCTACACCTTC. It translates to CASSQTGAGYGYTF.

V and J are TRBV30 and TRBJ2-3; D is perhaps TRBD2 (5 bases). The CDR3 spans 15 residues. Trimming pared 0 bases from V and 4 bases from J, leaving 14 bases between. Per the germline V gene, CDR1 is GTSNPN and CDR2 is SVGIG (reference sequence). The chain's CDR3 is CAWSVRAPRADTQYF. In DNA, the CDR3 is TGTGCCTGGAGTGTACGGGCGCCGAGGGCAGATACGCAGTATTTT.

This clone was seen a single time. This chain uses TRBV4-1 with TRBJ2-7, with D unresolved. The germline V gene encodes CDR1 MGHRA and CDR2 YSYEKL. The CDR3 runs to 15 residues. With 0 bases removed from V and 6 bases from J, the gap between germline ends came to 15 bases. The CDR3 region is CASSQERWPSAEQYF. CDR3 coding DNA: TGCGCCAGCAGCCAAGAAAGGTGGCCTAGTGCCGAGCAGTACTTC.

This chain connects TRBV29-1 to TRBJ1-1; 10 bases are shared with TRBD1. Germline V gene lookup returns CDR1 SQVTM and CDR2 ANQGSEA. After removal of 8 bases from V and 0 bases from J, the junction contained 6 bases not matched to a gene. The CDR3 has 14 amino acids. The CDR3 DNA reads TGCAGCCCCTTGGGACAGGGGATGAACACTGAAGCTTTCTTT. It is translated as CSPLGQGMNTEAFF.

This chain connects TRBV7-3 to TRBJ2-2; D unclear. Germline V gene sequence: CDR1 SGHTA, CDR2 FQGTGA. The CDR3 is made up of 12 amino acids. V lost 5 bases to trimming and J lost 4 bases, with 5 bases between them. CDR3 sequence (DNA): TGTGCCAGCAGCCTAGGCACCGGGGAGCTGTTTTTT. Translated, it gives CASSLGTGELFF.

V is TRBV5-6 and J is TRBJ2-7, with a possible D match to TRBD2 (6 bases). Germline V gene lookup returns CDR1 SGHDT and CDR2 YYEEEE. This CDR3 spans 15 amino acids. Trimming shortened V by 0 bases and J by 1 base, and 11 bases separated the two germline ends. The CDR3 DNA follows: TGTGCCAGCAGCTTGGGGGGGACTGGTTCCTACGAGCAGTACTTC. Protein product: CASSLGGTGSYEQYF.

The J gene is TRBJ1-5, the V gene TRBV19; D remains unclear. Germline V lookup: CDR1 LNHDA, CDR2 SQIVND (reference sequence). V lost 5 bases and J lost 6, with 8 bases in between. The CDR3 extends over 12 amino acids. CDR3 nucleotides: TGTGCCAGTAGTGGTCACATTCAGCCCCAGCATTTT. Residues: CASSGHIQPQHF.

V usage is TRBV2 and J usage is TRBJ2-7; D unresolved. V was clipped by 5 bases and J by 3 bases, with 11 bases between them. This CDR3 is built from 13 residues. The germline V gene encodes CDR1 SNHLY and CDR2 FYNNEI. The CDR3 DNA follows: TGTGCCAGCAGTCCCCCTCTCTTCTACGAGCAGTACTTC. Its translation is CASSPPLFYEQYF. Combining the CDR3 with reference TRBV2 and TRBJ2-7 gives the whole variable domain EPEVTQTPSHQVTQMGQEVILRCVPISNHLYFYWYRQILGQKVEFLVSFYNNEISEKSEIFDDQFSVERPDGSNFTLKIRSTKLEDSAMYFCASSPPLFYEQYFGPGTRLTVT.

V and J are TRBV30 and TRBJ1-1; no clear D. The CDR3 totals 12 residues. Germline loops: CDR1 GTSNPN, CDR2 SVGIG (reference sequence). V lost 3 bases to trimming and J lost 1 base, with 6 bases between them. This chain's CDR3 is CAWRLGNTEAFF. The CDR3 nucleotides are TGTGCCTGGAGACTGGGGAACACTGAAGCTTTCTTT.

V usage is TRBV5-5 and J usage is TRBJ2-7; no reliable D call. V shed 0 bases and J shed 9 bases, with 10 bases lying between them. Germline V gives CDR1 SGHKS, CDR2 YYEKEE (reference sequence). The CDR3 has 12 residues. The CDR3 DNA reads TGTGCCAGCAGCTTGGAGCCATCCGCGCAGTACTTC. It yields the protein CASSLEPSAQYF.

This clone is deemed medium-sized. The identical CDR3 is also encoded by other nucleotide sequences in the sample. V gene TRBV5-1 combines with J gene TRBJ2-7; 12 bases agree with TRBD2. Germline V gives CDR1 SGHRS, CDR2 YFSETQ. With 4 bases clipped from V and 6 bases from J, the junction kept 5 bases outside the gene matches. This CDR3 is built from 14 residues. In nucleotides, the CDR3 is TGCGCCAGCAGCGCTGGACTAGCGGGGTTCGAGCAGTACTTC. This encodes CASSAGLAGFEQYF.

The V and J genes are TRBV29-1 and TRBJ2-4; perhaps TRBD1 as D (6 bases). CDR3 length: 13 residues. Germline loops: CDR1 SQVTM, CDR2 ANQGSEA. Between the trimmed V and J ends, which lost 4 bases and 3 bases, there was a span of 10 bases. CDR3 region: CSVAVGGKNIQYF. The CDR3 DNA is TGCAGCGTTGCCGTAGGGGGCAAAAACATTCAGTACTTC.

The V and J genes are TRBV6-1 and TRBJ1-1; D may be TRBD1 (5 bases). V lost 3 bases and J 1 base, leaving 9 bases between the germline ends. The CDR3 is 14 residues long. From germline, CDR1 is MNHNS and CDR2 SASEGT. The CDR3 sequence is CASSEGEWNTEAFF. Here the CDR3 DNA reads TGTGCCAGCAGTGAGGGGGAGTGGAACACTGAAGCTTTCTTT.

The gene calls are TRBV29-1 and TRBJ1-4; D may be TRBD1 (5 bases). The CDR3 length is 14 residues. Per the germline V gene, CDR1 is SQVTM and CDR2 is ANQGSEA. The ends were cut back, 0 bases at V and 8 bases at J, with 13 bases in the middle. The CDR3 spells CSVEDRGMGEKLFF. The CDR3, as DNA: TGCAGCGTTGAAGATCGGGGGATGGGGGAAAAACTGTTTTTT.

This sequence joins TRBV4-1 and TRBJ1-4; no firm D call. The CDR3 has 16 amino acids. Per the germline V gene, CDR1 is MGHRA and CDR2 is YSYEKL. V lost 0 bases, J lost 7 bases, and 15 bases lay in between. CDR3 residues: CASSQERGATGEKLFF. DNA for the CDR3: TGCGCCAGCAGCCAAGAACGAGGAGCCACGGGTGAAAAACTGTTTTTT.

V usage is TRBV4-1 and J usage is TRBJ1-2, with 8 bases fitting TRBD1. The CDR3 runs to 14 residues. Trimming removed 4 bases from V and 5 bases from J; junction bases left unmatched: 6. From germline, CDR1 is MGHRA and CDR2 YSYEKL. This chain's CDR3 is CASSRQGAEYGYTF. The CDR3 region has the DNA TGCGCCAGCAGCCGCCAGGGGGCAGAATATGGCTACACCTTC.

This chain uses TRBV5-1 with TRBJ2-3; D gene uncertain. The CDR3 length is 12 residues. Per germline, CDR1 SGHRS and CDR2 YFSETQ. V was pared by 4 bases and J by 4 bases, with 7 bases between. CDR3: CASSPAPDTQYF. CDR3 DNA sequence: TGCGCCAGCAGCCCAGCCCCAGATACGCAGTATTTT. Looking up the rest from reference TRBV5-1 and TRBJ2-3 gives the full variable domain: KAGVTQTPRYLIKTRGQQVTLSCSPISGHRSVSWYQQTPGQGLQFLFEYFSETQRNKGNFPGRFSGRQFSNSRSEMNVSTLELGDSALYLCASSPAPDTQYFGPGTRLTVL.

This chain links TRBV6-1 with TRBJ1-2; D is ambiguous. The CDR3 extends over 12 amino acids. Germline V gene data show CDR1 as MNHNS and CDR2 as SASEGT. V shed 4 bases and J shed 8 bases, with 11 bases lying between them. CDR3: CASSGSRIGYTF. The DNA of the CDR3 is TGTGCCAGCAGTGGCTCCCGGATAGGCTACACCTTC.

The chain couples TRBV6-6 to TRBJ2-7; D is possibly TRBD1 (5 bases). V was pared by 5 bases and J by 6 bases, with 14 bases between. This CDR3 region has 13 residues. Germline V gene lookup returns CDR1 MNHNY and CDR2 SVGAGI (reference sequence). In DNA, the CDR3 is TGTGCCAGCAGTCAAAAGACAGTTGGCGAGCAGTACTTC. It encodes CASSQKTVGEQYF.

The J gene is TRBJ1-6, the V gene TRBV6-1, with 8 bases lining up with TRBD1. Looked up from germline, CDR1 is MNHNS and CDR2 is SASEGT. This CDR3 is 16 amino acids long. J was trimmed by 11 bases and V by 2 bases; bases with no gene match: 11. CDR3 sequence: CASSEYGTGYGTPLHF. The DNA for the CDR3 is TGTGCCAGCAGTGAATACGGGACAGGATACGGGACACCCCTCCACTTT.

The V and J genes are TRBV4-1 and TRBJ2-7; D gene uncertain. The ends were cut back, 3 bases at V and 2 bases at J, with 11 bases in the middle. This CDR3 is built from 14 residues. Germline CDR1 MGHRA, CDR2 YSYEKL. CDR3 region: CASSHQQNTYEQYF. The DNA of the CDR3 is TGCGCCAGCAGCCACCAACAGAATACCTACGAGCAGTACTTC.

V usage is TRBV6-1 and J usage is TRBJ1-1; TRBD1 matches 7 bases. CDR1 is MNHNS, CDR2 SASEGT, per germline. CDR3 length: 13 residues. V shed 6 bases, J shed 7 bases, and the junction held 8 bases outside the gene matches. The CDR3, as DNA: TGTGCCAGCAGCATAGACAGGGCAGGTGAAGCTTTCTTT. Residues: CASSIDRAGEAFF.

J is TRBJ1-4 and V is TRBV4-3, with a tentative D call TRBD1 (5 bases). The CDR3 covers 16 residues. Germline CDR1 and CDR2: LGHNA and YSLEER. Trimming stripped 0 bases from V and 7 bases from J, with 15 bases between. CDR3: CASSQDWGPESEKLFF. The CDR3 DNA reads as TGCGCCAGCAGCCAAGATTGGGGACCGGAGAGTGAAAAACTGTTTTTT.

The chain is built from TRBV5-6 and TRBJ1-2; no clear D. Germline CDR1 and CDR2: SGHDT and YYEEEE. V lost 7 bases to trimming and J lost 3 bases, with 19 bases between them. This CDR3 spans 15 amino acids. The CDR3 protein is CASQIIERRDYGYTF. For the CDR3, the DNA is TGTGCCAGCCAGATCATTGAGAGGCGTGACTATGGCTACACCTTC.

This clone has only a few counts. CDR3 sequence (DNA): TGTGCCAGCTCCCGAGGACAGGGGTGGTACGAGCAGTACTTC. Protein: CASSRGQGWYEQYF. The chain joins TRBV18 to TRBJ2-7, with 9 positions matching TRBD1. CDR3 length equals 14 residues. J gave up 4 bases and V 6 bases, and 7 bases lay outside the gene matches. Germline values: CDR1 KGHSH, CDR2 LQKENI.

The CDR3 reads CASRAHWDSSYEQYF. For the CDR3, the DNA is TGTGCCAGCAGGGCCCATTGGGACAGCTCCTACGAGCAGTACTTC. The chain couples TRBV6-1 to TRBJ2-7, with 7 bases fitting TRBD1. V was pared by 6 bases and J by 0 bases, with 8 bases of the junction left unmatched. There are 15 residues in the CDR3. CDR1 and CDR2 (germline): MNHNS, SASEGT.

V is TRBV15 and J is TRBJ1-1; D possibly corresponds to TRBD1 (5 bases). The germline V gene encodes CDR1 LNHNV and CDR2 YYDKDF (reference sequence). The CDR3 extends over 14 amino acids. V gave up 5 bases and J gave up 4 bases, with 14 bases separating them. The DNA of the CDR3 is TGTGCCACCAGCGGAATGGGACTGCTCACTGAAGCTTTCTTT. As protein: CATSGMGLLTEAFF.

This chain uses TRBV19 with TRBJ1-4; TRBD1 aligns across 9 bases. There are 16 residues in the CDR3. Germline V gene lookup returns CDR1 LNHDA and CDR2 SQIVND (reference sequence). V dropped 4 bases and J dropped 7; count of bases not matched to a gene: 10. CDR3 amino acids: CASSTPPGQGGEKLFF. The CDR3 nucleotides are TGTGCCAGTAGTACTCCTCCGGGACAGGGAGGTGAAAAACTGTTTTTT.

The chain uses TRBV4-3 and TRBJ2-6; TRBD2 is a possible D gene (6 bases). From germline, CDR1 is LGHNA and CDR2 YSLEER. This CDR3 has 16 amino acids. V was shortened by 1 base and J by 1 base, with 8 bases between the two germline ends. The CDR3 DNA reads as TGCGCCAGCAGCCAAGTGGGGGGTTCTGGGGCCAACGTCCTGACTTTC. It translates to CASSQVGGSGANVLTF.